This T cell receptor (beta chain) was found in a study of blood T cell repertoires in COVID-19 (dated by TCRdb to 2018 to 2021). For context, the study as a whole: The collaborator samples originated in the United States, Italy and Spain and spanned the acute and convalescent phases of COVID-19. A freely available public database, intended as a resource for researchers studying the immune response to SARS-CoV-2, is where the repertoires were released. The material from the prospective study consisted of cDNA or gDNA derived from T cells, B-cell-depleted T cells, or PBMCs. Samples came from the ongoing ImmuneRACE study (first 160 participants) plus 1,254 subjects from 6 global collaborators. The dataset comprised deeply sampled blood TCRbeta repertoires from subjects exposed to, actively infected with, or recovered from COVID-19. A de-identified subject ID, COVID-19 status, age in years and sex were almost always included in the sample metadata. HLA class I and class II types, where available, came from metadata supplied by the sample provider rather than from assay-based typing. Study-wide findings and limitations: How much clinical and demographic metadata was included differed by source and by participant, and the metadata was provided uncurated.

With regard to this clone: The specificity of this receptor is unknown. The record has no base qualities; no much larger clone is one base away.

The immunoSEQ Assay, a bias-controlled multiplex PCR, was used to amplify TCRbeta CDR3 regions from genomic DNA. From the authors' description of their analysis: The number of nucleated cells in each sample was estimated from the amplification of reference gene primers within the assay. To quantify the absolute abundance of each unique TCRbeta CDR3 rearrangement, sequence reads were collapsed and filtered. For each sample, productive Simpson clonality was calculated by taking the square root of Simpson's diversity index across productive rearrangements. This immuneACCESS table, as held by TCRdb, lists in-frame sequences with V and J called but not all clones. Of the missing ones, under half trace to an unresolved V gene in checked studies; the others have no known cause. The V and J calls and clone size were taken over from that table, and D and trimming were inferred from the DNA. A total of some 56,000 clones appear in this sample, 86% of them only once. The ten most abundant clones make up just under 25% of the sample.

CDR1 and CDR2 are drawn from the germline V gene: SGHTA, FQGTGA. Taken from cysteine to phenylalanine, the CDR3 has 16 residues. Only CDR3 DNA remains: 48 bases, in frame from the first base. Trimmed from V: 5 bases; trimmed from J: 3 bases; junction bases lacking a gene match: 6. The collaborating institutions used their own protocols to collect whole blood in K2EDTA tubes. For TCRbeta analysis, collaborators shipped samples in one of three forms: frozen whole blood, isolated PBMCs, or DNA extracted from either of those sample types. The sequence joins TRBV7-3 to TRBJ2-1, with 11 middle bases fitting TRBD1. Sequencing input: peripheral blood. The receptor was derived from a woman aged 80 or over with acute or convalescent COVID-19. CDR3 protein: CASSTTGTGGYNEQFF. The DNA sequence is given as TGTGCCAGCAGCACGACCGGGACAGGGGGCTACAATGAGCAGTTCTTC.